The following is a TCR beta chain sequence with its context. Its antigen is not identified. This sample was taken from a study of T cell responses to AZD1222 COVID-19 vaccine. General study points: Baseline testing showed seropositivity in only six or seven AZD1222 recipients. Donors were chiefly white British, with a greater number of females, and clonal diversity was perhaps underestimated.

Generated by immunoSEQ multiplex PCR, the TCRdb table keeps only in-frame clones and is missing some. The sample yields 70,000 or so clones, about 87% seen once. Trimming took 3 bases from V and 2 from J, leaving 13 bases between them. This CDR3 is built from 15 residues. Germline values: CDR1 MDHEN, CDR2 SYDVKM. J is TRBJ1-1 and V is TRBV28; a weak D match, TRBD1 (5 bases). The TCR comes from an adult in good health. Specimen: peripheral blood, collected on day 0 of AZD1222 vaccination. CDR3 sequence reads: CASSFLGGSNTEAFF. CDR3 sequence (DNA): TGTGCCAGCAGTTTCCTCGGGGGTTCAAACACTGAAGCTTTCTTT.